This TCR beta chain was observed in a study of beta chain features in type 1 diabetes. Study-level results: TCRB repertoires of naive, central memory and Treg cells appeared more similar among patients than among healthy donors.

Sequenced material consisted of expressed TCRB transcripts (all of the isolated RNA was reverse transcribed). Generated by immunoSEQ multiplex PCR, the TCRdb table keeps only in-frame clones and is missing some. The sample includes under 900,000 clones, 17% seen only once; the top ten take about 0.025%. In this sample, this clone turned up a few times. What it binds is unknown. Trimming removed 8 bases from V and 0 bases from J, with 12 bases in between. From germline, CDR1 is LNHDA and CDR2 SQIVND (reference sequence). The CDR3 is made up of 14 amino acids. This clonotype was obtained from a woman aged 18-29 years in good health. The sequencing input was naive CD4+ T cells from blood. The chain has TRBV19 and TRBJ2-3; D remains unclear. CDR3 nucleotides: TGTGCCAGTGCCGTGCAGGCTAGCACAGATACGCAGTATTTT. It yields the protein CASAVQASTDTQYF.